Shown below are 5 T cell receptor beta chains from a single sample sequenced in a study of OX40 agonist ivuxolimab in advanced cancers. Libraries were made using the immunoSEQ multiplex PCR assay. Sourced from immuneACCESS, this table was stored by TCRdb with only in-frame sequences that have V and J called. A share of the clones is absent; for the studies checked, an unresolved V gene accounts for under half, and the remainder has no known explanation. This sample gives more than 60,000 clones in total; around 87% of them show up just once. 0.24% of the sample lies in the top ten. This sample comprised CD4+ or CD8+ T cells sorted from blood, obtained in a trial of the OX40 agonist ivuxolimab. These receptors all come from an adult with an advanced solid tumor such as melanoma, head and neck, liver or kidney cancer.

V usage is TRBV6-4 and J usage is TRBJ2-2; D is unresolved. The CDR3 has 13 amino acids. Trimming left V 4 bases short and J 4 bases short, with 7 bases between. Germline CDR1 MRHNA, CDR2 SNTAGT. CDR3 sequence reads: CASSGHSTGELFF. The CDR3 nucleotides read TGTGCCAGCAGTGGCCACAGCACCGGGGAGCTGTTTTTT.

The V gene is TRBV4-3, the J gene TRBJ1-4; possibly TRBD1 for D (6 bases). V lost 2 bases, J lost 4 bases, and 11 bases lay in between. Germline-derived CDR1 and CDR2 are LGHNA and YSLEER. The length of the CDR3 is 15 residues. CDR3 bases: TGCGCCAGCAGCCAACATACAGGGTATAATGAAAAACTGTTTTTT. This encodes CASSQHTGYNEKLFF.

The chain recombines TRBV7-9 with TRBJ2-1; 11 bases are a match to TRBD2. CDR1 is SEHNR and CDR2 is FQNEAQ in the germline V gene (reference sequence). V gave up 3 bases and J gave up 8 bases; unmatched junction bases: 6. The CDR3 sequence is 15 residues long. Written as DNA, the CDR3 is TGTGCCAGCAGCTTGAGTCTAGCGGGAGGAGATGAGCAGTTCTTC. Its translation is CASSLSLAGGDEQFF. Full variable domain (remainder filled in from reference TRBV7-9 and TRBJ2-1): DTGVSQNPRHKITKRGQNVTFRCDPISEHNRLYWYRQTLGQGPEFLTYFQNEAQLEKSRLLSDRFSAERPKGSFSTLEIQRTEQGDSAMYLCASSLSLAGGDEQFFGPGTRLTVL.

The chain has TRBV12-5 and TRBJ2-5, with 9 bases fitting TRBD1. The V gene end was trimmed by 5 bases and the J gene end by 0 bases; junction bases not matched to a gene: 4. The CDR3 is 15 residues long. CDR1 LGHNT and CDR2 FRNRAP come from the germline V gene. The CDR3 here is CASGKRTGDQETQYF. The CDR3 coding sequence is TGTGCTAGTGGTAAAAGGACAGGGGACCAAGAGACCCAGTACTTC.

J is TRBJ1-4 and V is TRBV7-2; a possible D gene is TRBD1 (5 bases). Germline CDR1 SGHTA, CDR2 FQGNSA. This CDR3 region has 17 residues. Trimming removed 5 bases from V and 3 bases from J, with 19 bases in between. CDR3: CASSPAGGTFPNEKLFF. CDR3 nucleotide sequence: TGTGCCAGCAGCCCGGCTGGGGGGACCTTCCCTAATGAAAAACTGTTTTTT.